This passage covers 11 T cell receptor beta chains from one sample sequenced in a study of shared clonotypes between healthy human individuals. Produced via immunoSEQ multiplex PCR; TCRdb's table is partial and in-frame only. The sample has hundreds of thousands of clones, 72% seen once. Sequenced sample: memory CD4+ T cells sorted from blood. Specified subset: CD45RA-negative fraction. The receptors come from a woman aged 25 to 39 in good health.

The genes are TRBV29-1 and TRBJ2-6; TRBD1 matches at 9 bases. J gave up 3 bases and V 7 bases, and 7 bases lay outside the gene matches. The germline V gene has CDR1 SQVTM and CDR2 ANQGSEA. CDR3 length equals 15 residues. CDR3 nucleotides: TGCAGCGCCGGGACAGGGAGAGTTGGGGCCAACGTCCTGACTTTC. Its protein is CSAGTGRVGANVLTF.

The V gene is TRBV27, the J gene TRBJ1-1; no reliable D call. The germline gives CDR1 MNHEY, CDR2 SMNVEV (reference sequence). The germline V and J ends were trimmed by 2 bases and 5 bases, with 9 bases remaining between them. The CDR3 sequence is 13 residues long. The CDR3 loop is CASSLRGWTEAFF. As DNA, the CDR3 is TGTGCCAGCAGTTTACGGGGTTGGACTGAAGCTTTCTTT.

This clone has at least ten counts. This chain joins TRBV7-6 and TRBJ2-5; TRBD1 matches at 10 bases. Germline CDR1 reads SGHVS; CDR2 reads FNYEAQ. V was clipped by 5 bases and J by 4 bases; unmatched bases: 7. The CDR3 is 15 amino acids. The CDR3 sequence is CASSATGGGGETQYF. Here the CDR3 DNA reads TGTGCCAGCAGCGCGACAGGGGGCGGAGGAGAGACCCAGTACTTC.

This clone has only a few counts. The CDR3 DNA sequence: TGTGCCAGCAGGCGGGGGCAGGGTGTGTACAATGAGCAGTTCTTC. Translated, it gives CASRRGQGVYNEQFF. This sequence joins TRBV28 and TRBJ2-1; TRBD2 might be the D (7 bases). Germline CDR1 and CDR2: MDHEN and SYDVKM. Trimming cost V 6 bases and J 4 bases, with 16 bases left between them. The CDR3 is 15 amino acids.

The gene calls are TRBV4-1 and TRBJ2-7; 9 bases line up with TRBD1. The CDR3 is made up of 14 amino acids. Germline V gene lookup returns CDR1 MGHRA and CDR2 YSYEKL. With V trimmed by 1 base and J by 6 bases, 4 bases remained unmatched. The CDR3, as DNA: TGCGCCAGCAGCCAAGGATACAGGGGGCGCGAGCAGTACTTC. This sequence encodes CASSQGYRGREQYF.

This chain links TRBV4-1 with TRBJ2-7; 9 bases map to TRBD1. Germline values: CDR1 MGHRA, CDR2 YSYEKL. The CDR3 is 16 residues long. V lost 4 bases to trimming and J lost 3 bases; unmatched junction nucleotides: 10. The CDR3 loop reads CASSPGPRQGGYEQYF. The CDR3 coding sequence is TGCGCCAGCAGCCCCGGACCTCGACAGGGGGGCTACGAGCAGTACTTC.

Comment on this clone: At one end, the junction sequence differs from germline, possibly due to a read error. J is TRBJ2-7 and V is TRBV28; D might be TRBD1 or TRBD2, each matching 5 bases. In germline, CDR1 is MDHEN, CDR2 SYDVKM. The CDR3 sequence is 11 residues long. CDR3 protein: CASSLGVESDF. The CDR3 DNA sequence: TGTGCCAGCAGTTTGGGGGTTGAAAGTGACTTC.

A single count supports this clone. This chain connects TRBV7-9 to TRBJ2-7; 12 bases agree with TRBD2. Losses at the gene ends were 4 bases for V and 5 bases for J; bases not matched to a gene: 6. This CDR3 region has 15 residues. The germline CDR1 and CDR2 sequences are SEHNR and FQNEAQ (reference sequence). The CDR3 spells CASSSTSGSYHEQYF. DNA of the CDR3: TGTGCCAGCAGCTCGACTAGCGGGAGCTACCACGAGCAGTACTTC.

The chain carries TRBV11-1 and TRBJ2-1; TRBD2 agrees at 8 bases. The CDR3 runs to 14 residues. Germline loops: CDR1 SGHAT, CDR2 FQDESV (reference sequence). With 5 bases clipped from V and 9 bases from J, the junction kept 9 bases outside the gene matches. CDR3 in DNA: TGTGCCAGCAGCAGCCCCGGGACTAGGTTTGAGCAGTTCTTC. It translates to CASSSPGTRFEQFF. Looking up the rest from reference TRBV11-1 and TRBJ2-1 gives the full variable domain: EAEVAQSPRYKITEKSQAVAFWCDPISGHATLYWYRQILGQGPELLVQFQDESVVDDSQLPKDRFSAERLKGVDSTLKIQPAELGDSAMYLCASSSPGTRFEQFFGPGTRLTVL.

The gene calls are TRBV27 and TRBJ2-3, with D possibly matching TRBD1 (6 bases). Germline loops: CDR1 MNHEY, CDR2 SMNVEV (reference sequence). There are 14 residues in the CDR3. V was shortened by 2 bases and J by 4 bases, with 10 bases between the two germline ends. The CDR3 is CASSLIQGPDTQYF. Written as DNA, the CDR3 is TGTGCCAGCAGTTTAATACAGGGTCCAGATACGCAGTATTTT.

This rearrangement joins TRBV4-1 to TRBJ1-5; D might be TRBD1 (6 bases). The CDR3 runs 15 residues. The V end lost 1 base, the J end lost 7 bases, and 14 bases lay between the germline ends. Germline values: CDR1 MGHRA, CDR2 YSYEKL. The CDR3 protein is CASSQGGGNGQPQHF. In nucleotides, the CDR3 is TGCGCCAGCAGCCAAGGGGGGGGCAACGGGCAGCCCCAGCATTTT.